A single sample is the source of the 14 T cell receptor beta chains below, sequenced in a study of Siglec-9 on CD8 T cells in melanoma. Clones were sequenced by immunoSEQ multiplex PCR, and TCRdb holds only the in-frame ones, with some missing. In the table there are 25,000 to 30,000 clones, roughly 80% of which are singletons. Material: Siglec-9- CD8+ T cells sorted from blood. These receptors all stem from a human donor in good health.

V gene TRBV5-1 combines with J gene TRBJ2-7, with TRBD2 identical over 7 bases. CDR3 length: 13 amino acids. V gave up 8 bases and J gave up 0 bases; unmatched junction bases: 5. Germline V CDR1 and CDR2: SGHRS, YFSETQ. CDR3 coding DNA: TGCGCCAGTCACCGGGACTACTCCTACGAGCAGTACTTC. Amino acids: CASHRDYSYEQYF.

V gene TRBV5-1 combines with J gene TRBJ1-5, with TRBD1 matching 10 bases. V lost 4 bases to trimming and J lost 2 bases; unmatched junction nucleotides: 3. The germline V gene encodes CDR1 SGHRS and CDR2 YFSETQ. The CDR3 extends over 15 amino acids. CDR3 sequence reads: CASSDGQGGNQPQHF. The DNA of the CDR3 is TGCGCCAGCAGCGACGGACAGGGGGGCAATCAGCCCCAGCATTTT.

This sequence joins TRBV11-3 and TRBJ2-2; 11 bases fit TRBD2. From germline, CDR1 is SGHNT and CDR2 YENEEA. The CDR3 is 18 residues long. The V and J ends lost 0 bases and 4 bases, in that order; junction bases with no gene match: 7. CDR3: CASSLDHMGTSGTGELFF. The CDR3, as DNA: TGTGCCAGCAGCTTAGATCATATGGGGACTAGCGGCACCGGGGAGCTGTTTTTT.

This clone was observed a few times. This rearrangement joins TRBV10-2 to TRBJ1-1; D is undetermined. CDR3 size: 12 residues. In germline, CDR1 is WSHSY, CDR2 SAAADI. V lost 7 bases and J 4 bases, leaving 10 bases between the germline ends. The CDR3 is CASTPFGTEAFF. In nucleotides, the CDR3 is TGCGCCAGCACCCCGTTTGGCACTGAAGCTTTCTTT.

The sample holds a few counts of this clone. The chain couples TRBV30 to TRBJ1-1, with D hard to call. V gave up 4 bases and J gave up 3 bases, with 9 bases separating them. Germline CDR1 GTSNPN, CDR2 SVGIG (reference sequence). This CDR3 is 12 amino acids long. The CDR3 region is CAWNQDYTEAFF. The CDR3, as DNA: TGTGCCTGGAATCAGGATTACACTGAAGCTTTCTTT.

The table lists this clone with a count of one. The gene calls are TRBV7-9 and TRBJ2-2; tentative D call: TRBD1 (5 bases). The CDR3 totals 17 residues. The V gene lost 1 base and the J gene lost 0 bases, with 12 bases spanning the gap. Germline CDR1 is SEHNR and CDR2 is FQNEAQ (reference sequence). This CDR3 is CASSLVWTKANTGELFF. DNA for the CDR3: TGTGCCAGCAGCTTAGTATGGACAAAAGCGAACACCGGGGAGCTGTTTTTT.

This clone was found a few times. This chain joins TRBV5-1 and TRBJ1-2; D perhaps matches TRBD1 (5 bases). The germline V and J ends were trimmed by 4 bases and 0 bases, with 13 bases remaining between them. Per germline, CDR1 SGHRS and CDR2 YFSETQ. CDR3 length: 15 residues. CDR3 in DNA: TGCGCCAGCAGCCAAACCACAGGACCTAACTATGGCTACACCTTC. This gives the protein CASSQTTGPNYGYTF.

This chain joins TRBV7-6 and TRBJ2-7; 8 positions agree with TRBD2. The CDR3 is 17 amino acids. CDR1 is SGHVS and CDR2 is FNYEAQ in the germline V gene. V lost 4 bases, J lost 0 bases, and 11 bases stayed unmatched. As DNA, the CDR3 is TGTGCCAGCAGCTCCCCCCGGTCGGGAGGGGACTCCTACGAGCAGTACTTC. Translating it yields CASSSPRSGGDSYEQYF.

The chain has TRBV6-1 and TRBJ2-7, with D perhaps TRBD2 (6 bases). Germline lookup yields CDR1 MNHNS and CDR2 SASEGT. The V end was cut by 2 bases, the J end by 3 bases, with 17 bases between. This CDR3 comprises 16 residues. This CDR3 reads CASSEIGGGWLYEQYV. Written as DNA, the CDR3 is TGTGCCAGCAGTGAAATTGGGGGAGGTTGGCTCTACGAGCAGTACGTC.

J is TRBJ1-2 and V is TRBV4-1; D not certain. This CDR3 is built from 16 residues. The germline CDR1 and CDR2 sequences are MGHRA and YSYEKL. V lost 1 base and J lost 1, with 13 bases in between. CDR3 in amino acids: CASSQASGMGNYGYTF. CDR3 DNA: TGCGCCAGCAGCCAAGCTTCGGGAATGGGTAACTATGGCTACACCTTC.

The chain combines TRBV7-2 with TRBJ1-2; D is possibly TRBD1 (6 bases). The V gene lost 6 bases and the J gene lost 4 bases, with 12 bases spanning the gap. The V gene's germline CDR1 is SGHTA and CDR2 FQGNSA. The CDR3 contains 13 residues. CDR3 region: CASRTGAAYGYTF. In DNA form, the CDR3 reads TGTGCCAGCAGAACGGGGGCAGCCTATGGCTACACCTTC.

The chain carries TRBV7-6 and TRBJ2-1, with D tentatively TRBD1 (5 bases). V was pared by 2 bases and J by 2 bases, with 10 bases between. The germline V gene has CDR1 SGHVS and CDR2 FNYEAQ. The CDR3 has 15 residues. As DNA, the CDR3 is TGTGCCAGCAGCTTATCCTGGGGCGCCTACAATGAGCAGTTCTTC. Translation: CASSLSWGAYNEQFF.

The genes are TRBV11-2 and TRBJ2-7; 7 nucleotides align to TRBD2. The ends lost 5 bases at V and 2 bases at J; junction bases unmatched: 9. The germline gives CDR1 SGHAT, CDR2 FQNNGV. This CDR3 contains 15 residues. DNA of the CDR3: TGTGCCAGCAGCGGGAGGGGTTTTGGTCCCTACGAGCAGTACTTC. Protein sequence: CASSGRGFGPYEQYF.

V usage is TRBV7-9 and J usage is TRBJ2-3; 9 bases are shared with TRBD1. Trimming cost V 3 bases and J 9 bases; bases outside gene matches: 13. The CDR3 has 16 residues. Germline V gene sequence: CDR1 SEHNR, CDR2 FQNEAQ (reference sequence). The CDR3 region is CASSLSYGTGSDTQYF. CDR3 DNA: TGTGCCAGCAGCTTGAGTTACGGGACAGGGTCGGACACGCAGTATTTT.